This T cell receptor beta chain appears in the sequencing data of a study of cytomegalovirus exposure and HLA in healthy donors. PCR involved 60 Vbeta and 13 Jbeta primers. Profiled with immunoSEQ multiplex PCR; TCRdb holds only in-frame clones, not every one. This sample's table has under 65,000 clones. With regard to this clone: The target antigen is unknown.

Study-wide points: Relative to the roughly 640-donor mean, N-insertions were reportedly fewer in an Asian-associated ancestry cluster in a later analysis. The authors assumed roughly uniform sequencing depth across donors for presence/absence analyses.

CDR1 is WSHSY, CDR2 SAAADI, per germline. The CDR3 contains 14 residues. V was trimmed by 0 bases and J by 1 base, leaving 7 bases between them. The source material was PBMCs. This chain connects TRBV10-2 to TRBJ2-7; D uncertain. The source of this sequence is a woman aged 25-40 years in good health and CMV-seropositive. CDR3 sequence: CASSESLISYEQYF. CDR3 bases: TGCGCCAGCAGTGAGTCACTCATTTCCTACGAGCAGTACTTC.